A selection of T cell receptor beta chains follows, all from one sample in a study of T-cell reconstitution after alpha-beta-depleted transplantation in children. TCRdb processed the PCR reads anew with MiXCR; each CDR3 protein has one entry. Of 250,000 to 300,000 distinct CDR3 sequences in the sample, 9.9% were seen once. Sequencing used PBMCs from the stem cell graft donor, obtained from the stem cell graft. The receptors derive from a human donor who donated a stem cell graft to a child with SCID. Both conserved end residues are part of each CDR3. A D gene is named only where the DNA matches it firmly. Size values are once, few and many counts, or a class for expanded clones, and some rows have none.

D,J,size,V,DNA,CDR3
NA,TRBJ2-7,few,TRBV5-5,TGTGCCAGCAGCTTGGCCATGGTGGGATACTCCTACGAGCAGTACTTC,CASSLAMVGYSYEQYF
NA,TRBJ2-5,NA,TRBV18,TGTGCCAGCTCCCGAACGGGACACATGATGGAGACCCAGTACTTC,CASSRTGHMMETQYF
TRBD1,TRBJ2-1,many,TRBV10-3,TGTGCCATCAGTGTGCAGGGACAGCTTTCTAATGAGCAGTTCTTC,CAISVQGQLSNEQFF
NA,TRBJ2-2,many,TRBV10-1,TGCGCCAGCAGTGAGTCGGGACGGGACACCGGGGAGCTGTTTTTT,CASSESGRDTGELFF
TRBD1,TRBJ2-7,NA,TRBV10-3,TGTGCCATCAGCCTGGACAGGGACGAGCAGTACTTC,CAISLDRDEQYF
NA,TRBJ1-2,few,TRBV10-3,TGTGCCATCAGGGGGGGCAGGGAAAGTGGCTACACCTTC,CAIRGGRESGYTF
TRBD1,TRBJ2-3,few,TRBV29-1,TGCAGCGTCATAGGGACAGGGTTAGCAGATACGCAGTATTTT,CSVIGTGLADTQYF
NA,TRBJ2-1,few,TRBV7-6,TGTGCCAGCAGCACGATGCCTTTTACAGGGAGCTCCTACAATGAGCAGTTCTTC,CASSTMPFTGSSYNEQFF
NA,TRBJ2-3,many,TRBV9,TGTGCCAGCAGCGTAGTAATCACAGATACGCAGTATTTT,CASSVVITDTQYF
TRBD1,TRBJ2-7,few,TRBV24-1,TGTGCCACCAGTGACAACGACAGGGCCGACCAGTACTTC,CATSDNDRADQYF
NA,TRBJ2-2,NA,TRBV4-1,TGCGCCAGCAGCCAAACCTCAGGGGCGGGCACCGGGGAGCTGTTTTTT,CASSQTSGAGTGELFF
TRBD1,TRBJ1-4,NA,TRBV4-1,TGCGCCAGCAGCTCCGTCTCGACAGGGGGTGAAAAACTGTTTTTT,CASSSVSTGGEKLFF
TRBD1,TRBJ2-2,NA,TRBV18,TGTGCCAGCTCACCCCGTCGAGGGGGCGACACCGGGGAGCTGTTTTTT,CASSPRRGGDTGELFF
TRBD2,TRBJ2-3,NA,TRBV10-3,TGTGCCATTCCGGGACTAGCGGCAGATACGCAGTATTTT,CAIPGLAADTQYF
TRBD1,TRBJ1-2,NA,TRBV6-1,TGTGCCAGCAGCACCGGACAGGAGTCCTATGGCTACACCTTC,CASSTGQESYGYTF
NA,TRBJ1-4,NA,TRBV10-3,TGTGCCATCAGTGGCGGGGGAACTAATGAAAAACTGTTTTTT,CAISGGGTNEKLFF
NA,TRBJ1-5,NA,TRBV3-2,TGTGCCACCTGCAAATTGGTCCCTGGGACACAGCTGTCCCAGCATTTT,CATCKLVPGTQLSQHF
NA,TRBJ2-2,NA,TRBV5-1,TGCGCCAGCACCATGGACGAGGAGCTGTTTTTT,CASTMDEELFF
TRBD2,TRBJ2-3,few,TRBV5-6,TGTGCCAGCAGCTTGTTCTTGCGGGGGGGCGTTTCCGATACGCAGTATTTT,CASSLFLRGGVSDTQYF
NA,TRBJ2-2,many,TRBV12-3/TRBV12-4,TGTGCCAGCAGTTGGAAGGGTTCCGGGGAGCTGTTTTTT,CASSWKGSGELFF
TRBD1,TRBJ2-7,many,TRBV29-1,TGCAGCGTTGAAACAGGGGCTCCTGAGCAGTACTTC,CSVETGAPEQYF
NA,TRBJ2-7,NA,TRBV5-4,TGTGCCAGCAGCTTAAAGGGCAGTGGCGAGCAGTACTTC,CASSLKGSGEQYF